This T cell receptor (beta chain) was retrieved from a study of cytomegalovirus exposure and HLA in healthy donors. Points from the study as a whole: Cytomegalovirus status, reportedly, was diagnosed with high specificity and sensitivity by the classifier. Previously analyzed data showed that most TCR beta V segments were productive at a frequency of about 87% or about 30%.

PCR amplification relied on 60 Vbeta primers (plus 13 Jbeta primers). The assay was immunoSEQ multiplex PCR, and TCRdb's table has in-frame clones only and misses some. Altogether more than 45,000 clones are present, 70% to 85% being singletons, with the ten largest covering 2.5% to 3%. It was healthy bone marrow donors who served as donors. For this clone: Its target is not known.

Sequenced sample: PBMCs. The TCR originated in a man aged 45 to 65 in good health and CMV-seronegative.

The CDR3 loop reads CASSLGVFTDTQYF. CDR3 in DNA: TGCGCCAGCAGCTTGGGAGTTTTCACAGATACGCAGTATTTT. The chain carries TRBV5-1 and TRBJ2-3; D is unresolved. Germline lookup yields CDR1 SGHRS and CDR2 YFSETQ. V was trimmed by 0 bases and J by 2 bases, leaving 7 bases between them. The CDR3 is 14 amino acids.